What follows are 17 T cell receptor beta chains derived from one specimen sequenced in a study of OX40 agonist ivuxolimab in advanced cancers. Libraries were prepared by immunoSEQ multiplex PCR; TCRdb keeps only in-frame clonotypes and omits some of them. The sample includes more than 80,000 clones, around 85% seen only once; the top ten take approximately 1.5%. Sequencing used CD4+ or CD8+ T cells sorted from blood, obtained in a trial of the OX40 agonist ivuxolimab. The receptors shown here come from an adult with an advanced solid tumor such as melanoma, head and neck, liver or kidney cancer.

The rearrangement joins TRBV30 to TRBJ2-2; D unclear. Trimming pared 0 bases from V and 0 bases from J, leaving 5 bases between. The CDR3 sequence is 14 residues long. Germline CDR1 reads GTSNPN; CDR2 reads SVGIG (reference sequence). This chain's CDR3 is CAWSVGSNTGELFF. In DNA, the CDR3 is TGTGCCTGGAGTGTAGGCTCGAACACCGGGGAGCTGTTTTTT.

The chain carries TRBV11-3 and TRBJ1-1, with D possibly TRBD1 on 5 matching bases. This CDR3 has 15 residues. V was pared by 5 bases and J by 1 base, with 14 bases between. Germline CDR1 reads SGHNT; CDR2 reads YENEEA. In DNA form, the CDR3 reads TGTGCCAGCAGCCCCGGGGGGGGACGGAACACTGAAGCTTTCTTT. It codes for CASSPGGGRNTEAFF.

On this clone itself: Relative to the germline gene, one junction end is altered; a read error may explain this. J is TRBJ1-2 and V is TRBV18; TRBD1 matches 12 bases. The length of the CDR3 is 16 residues. Germline V lookup: CDR1 KGHSH, CDR2 LQKENI. The chain's CDR3 is CASSPPGQGALDGYTF. CDR3 coding DNA: TGTGCCAGCTCGCCACCGGGACAGGGGGCTTTGGATGGCTACACCTTC.

This chain links TRBV27 with TRBJ2-7, with 7 positions matching TRBD1. J lost 1 base, V lost 6 bases, and 6 bases had no gene match. CDR1 and CDR2 from the germline V gene are MNHEY and SMNVEV (reference sequence). The length of the CDR3 is 14 residues. The CDR3 DNA sequence: TGTGCCAGCAGGGGGTTACAGGGGTCCTACGAGCAGTACTTC. Translated: CASRGLQGSYEQYF.

This chain joins TRBV13 and TRBJ2-3; D is tentatively TRBD1 or TRBD2 (6 bases each). The V end lost 5 bases, the J end lost 0 bases, and 18 bases lay between the germline ends. The CDR3 spans 17 residues. The germline gives CDR1 PRHDT, CDR2 FYEKMQ (reference sequence). CDR3 DNA sequence: TGTGCCAGCAGCATCCCCTCGGGGGACACTAGCACAGATACGCAGTATTTT. It translates to CASSIPSGDTSTDTQYF.

The chain links TRBV7-3 to TRBJ2-5; D not resolved. The V gene lost 5 bases and the J gene lost 3 bases, with 4 bases spanning the gap. There are 11 residues in the CDR3. CDR1 is SGHTA and CDR2 is FQGTGA in the germline V gene. CDR3 region: CASSQKETQYF. The CDR3 nucleotides are TGTGCCAGCAGCCAGAAAGAGACCCAGTACTTC.

This chain joins TRBV19 and TRBJ1-6; D remains unclear. CDR1 and CDR2 (germline): LNHDA, SQIVND (reference sequence). This CDR3 comprises 14 residues. The germline V and J ends were trimmed by 7 bases and 8 bases, with 15 bases remaining between them. The CDR3 reads CASTPVRGDSPLHF. The CDR3, as DNA: TGTGCCAGTACCCCCGTCCGAGGAGATTCACCCCTCCACTTT.

The rearrangement uses TRBV5-1 and TRBJ1-1; no clear D gene. CDR3 length: 14 amino acids. The V end was cut by 0 bases, the J end by 2 bases, with 8 bases between. Germline loops: CDR1 SGHRS, CDR2 YFSETQ. As DNA, the CDR3 is TGCGCCAGCAGCTTGGTCGGGGTTAACACTGAAGCTTTCTTT. This codes for CASSLVGVNTEAFF.

V and J are TRBV5-1 and TRBJ2-3, with D uncertain. The CDR3 sequence is 14 residues long. Trimming took 5 bases from V and 10 from J, leaving 20 bases between them. CDR1 SGHRS and CDR2 YFSETQ come from the germline V gene. The CDR3 sequence: CASRLNLDLQAQYF. The CDR3 nucleotides are TGCGCCAGCAGGTTGAACCTCGATCTCCAGGCGCAGTATTTT.

This clone showed up just once. This chain links TRBV15 with TRBJ2-3; 7 bases align to TRBD2. With V trimmed by 3 bases and J by 2 bases, 8 bases remained unmatched. The germline CDR1 and CDR2 sequences are LNHNV and YYDKDF (reference sequence). The CDR3 loop spans 16 amino acids. The CDR3: CATSSLAGPTTDTQYF. The CDR3 region has the DNA TGTGCCACCAGCAGCTTAGCGGGCCCTACCACAGATACGCAGTATTTT.

The sample holds a few counts of this clone. The chain uses TRBV9 and TRBJ2-7; TRBD2 aligns across 10 bases. V gave up 2 bases and J gave up 2 bases; unmatched junction bases: 13. Germline V lookup: CDR1 SGDLS, CDR2 YYNGEE. The CDR3 length is 18 residues. The CDR3 is CASSVGAGGLLRTYEQYF. The CDR3 DNA sequence: TGTGCCAGCAGCGTCGGAGCGGGAGGGTTGTTGAGGACCTACGAGCAGTACTTC.

This chain joins TRBV5-8 and TRBJ1-4, with D unclear. The V and J ends lost 4 bases and 7 bases respectively, with 17 bases between them. The germline V gene has CDR1 SGHTS and CDR2 YDEGEE. The length of the CDR3 is 15 residues. This CDR3 is CASSRALGVSEKLFF. The CDR3 DNA is TGTGCCAGCAGCCGGGCCCTGGGAGTTAGTGAAAAACTGTTTTTT.

This chain links TRBV7-2 with TRBJ2-3; 9 bases fit TRBD2. CDR1 and CDR2 from the germline V gene are SGHTA and FQGNSA. This CDR3 has 15 amino acids. Trimming cost V 1 base and J 5 bases; bases outside gene matches: 4. In nucleotides, the CDR3 is TGTGCCAGCAGCTTAGGTAGCGGGAGTATAGATACGCAGTATTTT. The encoded protein is CASSLGSGSIDTQYF.

This clone was found once. The chain recombines TRBV7-9 with TRBJ1-1; tentative D call: TRBD1 (6 bases). Germline V gene sequence: CDR1 SEHNR, CDR2 FQNEAQ (reference sequence). Trimming left V 5 bases short and J 2 bases short, with 12 bases between. The CDR3 contains 14 residues. The CDR3 region is CASSKDRPNTEAFF. The CDR3 DNA reads TGTGCCAGCAGCAAAGACAGGCCCAACACTGAAGCTTTCTTT.

This clone appeared a single time. The rearrangement links TRBV10-3 to TRBJ2-1; D might be TRBD1 (6 bases). The CDR3 is 13 residues long. The ends were cut back, 3 bases at V and 7 bases at J, with 10 bases in the middle. In germline, CDR1 is ENHRY, CDR2 SYGVKD. CDR3 nucleotide sequence: TGTGCCATCAGTGAAAGAAGGGGGAATGAGCAGTTCTTC. Protein product: CAISERRGNEQFF.

The rearrangement joins TRBV11-2 to TRBJ1-3; D perhaps matches TRBD1 (5 bases). The length of the CDR3 is 13 residues. V dropped 5 bases and J dropped 4 bases, with 9 bases sitting between them. Germline V gives CDR1 SGHAT, CDR2 FQNNGV. The CDR3 protein is CASSAHRGNTIYF. In DNA form, the CDR3 reads TGTGCCAGCAGCGCACACAGGGGAAACACCATATATTTT.

The J gene is TRBJ1-5, the V gene TRBV6-1; TRBD1 is a possible D gene (5 bases). Germline V gene lookup returns CDR1 MNHNS and CDR2 SASEGT. Deletions cut 8 bases from V and 6 bases from J, with 14 bases between. The CDR3 is 13 amino acids. The CDR3 spells CASSMRGGQPQHF. The DNA for the CDR3 is TGTGCCAGCTCTATGAGGGGCGGTCAGCCCCAGCATTTT.